This record covers a single T cell receptor (beta chain). For the second PCR, which ran for 7 to 11 cycles, a sample-barcoded 5' primer and a J-beta primer mix were used. From the 5' RACE reads, TCRdb called clonotypes with MiXCR, one entry per CDR3 protein. This sample has about 830,000 distinct CDR3 sequences; around 68% occur once, and the top ten carry roughly 25%. The CDR3 extends over 12 amino acids. V lost 6 bases and J lost 7, with 13 bases in between. The germline V gene encodes CDR1 SQVTM and CDR2 ANQGSEA. These data come from a study of blood T cells in healthy people across ages. This sequence originates from a man aged 25-45 years in good health. The sequenced sample consisted of blood. The chain has TRBV29-1 and TRBJ2-1, with D possibly called TRBD1 or TRBD2 (6 bases each). CDR3 DNA: TGCAGCGTGTGGGGGGCGGAGAATGAGCAGTTCTTC. This sequence encodes CSVWGAENEQFF.